One TCR beta chain is described in this entry. What it binds is unknown. The record originates from a study of shared clonotypes between healthy human individuals. Overall study results and limits: The researchers took only blood, and tissue repertoires probably look different. Investigators expected sequencing depth to affect clonotype sharing among donors.

The V gene's germline CDR1 is WNHNN and CDR2 SYGVQD (reference sequence). The V and J ends lost 2 bases and 0 bases respectively, with 8 bases between them. There are 15 residues in the CDR3. Naivety among CD8 cells was defined by CD45RO negativity and positive CCR7 selection, thereby excluding terminally differentiated effector memory CD45RA+ cells. Donors were Caucasian adults residing in Nashville, Tennessee, USA. The protocol was immunoSEQ multiplex PCR, while the TCRdb copy is restricted to in-frame clones and leaves out a portion. The sample shows about 1,900,000 clones, approximately 94% of them seen only once.

V usage is TRBV10-1 and J usage is TRBJ2-1, with unresolved D. This clonotype was obtained from a man younger than 35 in good health. Sequencing was done on a sample of naive CD8+ T cells sorted from blood. In DNA, the CDR3 is TGCGCCAGCAGTGAGGACCCGAGCTCCTACAATGAGCAGTTCTTC. Translating gives CASSEDPSSYNEQFF.